The present T cell receptor beta chain was sequenced within a study of cytomegalovirus exposure and HLA in healthy donors. Overall study findings and caveats: The presence/absence work took it that sequencing depth was about the same across donors.

As regards this clone: Antigen unknown.

Both 60 Vbeta primers and 13 Jbeta primers went into the PCR. Data came from immunoSEQ multiplex PCR; TCRdb stores just in-frame clones and leaves some out. The sample holds approximately 300,000 clones, approximately 80% seen once. In germline, CDR1 is MNHNS, CDR2 SASEGT. The CDR3 contains 15 residues. The trim removed 6 bases at V and 3 bases at J, leaving 9 bases unmatched. The sample taken for sequencing was PBMCs. The rearrangement links TRBV6-1 to TRBJ2-7; 9 bases fit TRBD2. The sequence was obtained from a girl aged 2 to 10 in good health and CMV-seronegative. DNA of the CDR3: TGTGCCAGCAGCTCCGGGACTAGCTTTATCTACGAGCAGTACTTC. It yields the protein CASSSGTSFIYEQYF.